Presented here are 29 T cell receptor beta chains from one specimen sequenced in a study of molecular identifiers for immune sequencing clone quantification. TCRdb reanalysed the PCR reads using MiXCR and keeps one entry per CDR3 protein. The sample yields under 600,000 distinct CDR3 sequences, about 21% seen once. The sequenced sample consisted of naive CD8+ T cells from blood, with Jurkat cell RNA spiked in. The subset was: FACS-sorted CD8+CD4-CCR7+CD45RA+ naive T cells. All receptors derive from a human donor in good health. Some libraries in this study had Jurkat cell RNA spiked in.

The chain uses TRBV30 and TRBJ2-7; D not resolved. The V end was cut by 0 bases, the J end by 4 bases, with 19 bases between. Germline CDR1 is GTSNPN and CDR2 is SVGIG (reference sequence). The CDR3 is 16 amino acids. CDR3 in DNA: TGTGCCTGGAGTGTACTGGAGACAACTACCGGGTACGAGCAGTACTTC. Protein product: CAWSVLETTTGYEQYF.

This clonotype came up a few times. The gene calls are TRBV20-1 and TRBJ2-7; D could derive from TRBD1 or TRBD2 (5 bases each). The germline V and J ends were trimmed by 1 base and 2 bases, with 15 bases remaining between them. Germline CDR1 and CDR2: DFQATT and SNEGSKA (reference sequence). The CDR3 totals 15 residues. The CDR3 coding sequence is TGCAGTGCTAGAGGCAGGGCAGGAGGACCCTACGAGCAGTACTTC. The encoded protein is CSARGRAGGPYEQYF.

Only a few counts were recorded for this clonotype. The gene calls are TRBV29-1 and TRBJ2-7, with 12 bases aligning to TRBD1. CDR3 length: 15 amino acids. Germline assignment: CDR1 SQVTM and CDR2 ANQGSEA. Losses at the gene ends were 8 bases for V and 9 bases for J; bases not matched to a gene: 17. The CDR3 DNA reads TGCAGCATCACCTGGGGGGACAGGGGGCTTAGTGTGCAGTACTTC. It specifies CSITWGDRGLSVQYF.

This clonotype was found many times. Germline is not matched at one junction end, which may reflect a read error. The V call is TRBV6-1, the J call TRBJ1-1, with a tentative D call TRBD1 (6 bases). Germline V lookup: CDR1 MNHNS, CDR2 SASEGT. This CDR3 comprises 11 residues. CDR3 sequence (DNA): TGTGCTAGCACGTGGGGGCCCCAAGCTTTCTTT. Protein sequence: CASTWGPQAFF.

V gene TRBV9 combines with J gene TRBJ2-7; D ambiguous. Germline V lookup: CDR1 SGDLS, CDR2 YYNGEE. CDR3 length: 13 residues. Trimming removed 3 bases from V and 2 bases from J, with 9 bases in between. This CDR3 is CASSDQTTYEQYF. DNA of the CDR3: TGTGCCAGCAGCGACCAGACAACCTACGAGCAGTACTTC. Full variable domain (missing parts from reference TRBV9 and TRBJ2-7): DSGVTQTPKHLITATGQRVTLRCSPRSGDLSVYWYQQSLDQGLQFLIQYYNGEERAKGNILERFSAQQFPDLHSELNLSSLELGDSALYFCASSDQTTYEQYFGPGTRLTVT.

This clonotype came up many times. The chain has TRBV20-1 and TRBJ1-5; 9 nucleotides line up with TRBD1. Per the germline V gene, CDR1 is DFQATT and CDR2 is SNEGSKA (reference sequence). After removal of 3 bases from V and 0 bases from J, the junction contained 9 bases not matched to a gene. The CDR3 sequence is 17 residues long. The CDR3 DNA reads as TGCAGTGCTAGGGACAGGGGAAACCCTTATAGCAATCAGCCCCAGCATTTT. It codes for CSARDRGNPYSNQPQHF.

The chain combines TRBV27 with TRBJ1-6, with 9 positions matching TRBD1. Germline CDR1 is MNHEY and CDR2 is SMNVEV (reference sequence). The V gene end was trimmed by 0 bases and the J gene end by 8 bases; junction bases not matched to a gene: 5. The CDR3 extends over 16 amino acids. Written as DNA, the CDR3 is TGTGCCAGCAGTTTATCTCGGACAGGGGATCATTCACCCCTCCACTTT. It codes for CASSLSRTGDHSPLHF.

This clonotype was seen once. The junction shows a germline mismatch at one end, possibly a read error. This chain joins TRBV27 and TRBJ1-3; perhaps TRBD1 as D (5 bases). Germline V gene sequence: CDR1 MNHEY, CDR2 SMNVEV (reference sequence). The length of the CDR3 is 18 residues. The CDR3 spells CASSPRPPDRLSGNTICF. The CDR3 DNA follows: TGTGCCAGCAGTCCCCGCCCGCCCGACAGACTCTCTGGAAACACCATATGTTTT.

V is TRBV27 and J is TRBJ2-7; unclear D gene. V lost 3 bases and J lost 5, with 11 bases in between. The CDR3 length is 13 residues. Per germline, CDR1 MNHEY and CDR2 SMNVEV (reference sequence). This CDR3 reads CASSFGPTHEQYF. The CDR3 DNA reads TGTGCCAGCAGTTTTGGCCCTACGCACGAGCAGTACTTC.

This clonotype was detected only a few times. J is TRBJ1-2 and V is TRBV5-1, with 8 bases fitting TRBD1. In germline, CDR1 is SGHRS, CDR2 YFSETQ. The CDR3 totals 18 residues. Germline trimming cut 2 bases from V and 2 bases from J; bases unmatched to any gene: 14. The CDR3 loop is CASSFNLQGEVENYGYTF. DNA of the CDR3: TGCGCCAGCAGCTTCAATCTACAGGGGGAGGTAGAAAACTATGGCTACACCTTC.

The chain combines TRBV6-5 with TRBJ1-2; 11 bases match TRBD1. Trimming at V came to 5 bases and at J to 3 bases, leaving 17 bases not matched to a gene. CDR3 length equals 19 residues. The germline V gene has CDR1 MNHEY and CDR2 SVGAGI. For the CDR3, the DNA is TGTGCCAGCAGTCTCAACCCCAGCTCTCCGGGACAGGGGGACTATGGCTACACCTTC. Translated, it gives CASSLNPSSPGQGDYGYTF.

V gene TRBV20-1 combines with J gene TRBJ1-3; 8 nucleotides agree with TRBD1. This CDR3 has 16 amino acids. Germline V CDR1 and CDR2: DFQATT, SNEGSKA (reference sequence). J lost 0 bases, V lost 3 bases, and 7 bases had no gene match. The CDR3 loop is CSARDRETYSGNTIYF. CDR3 in DNA: TGCAGTGCTAGGGACAGGGAAACTTACTCTGGAAACACCATATATTTT.

J is TRBJ2-1 and V is TRBV24-1, with 7 bases aligning to TRBD2. The CDR3 is 15 residues long. V shed 4 bases and J 4 bases; nucleotides not matched to a gene: 6. Germline loops: CDR1 KGHDR, CDR2 SFDVKD. The CDR3 DNA reads TGTGCCACCAGTGAAAGCGGGGCGGGGTACAATGAGCAGTTCTTC. This codes for CATSESGAGYNEQFF.

The rearrangement links TRBV20-1 to TRBJ2-1; possibly TRBD2 for D (5 bases). V lost 5 bases, J lost 9 bases, and 17 bases lay in between. Germline-derived CDR1 and CDR2 are DFQATT and SNEGSKA (reference sequence). The length of the CDR3 is 13 residues. CDR3 sequence reads: CSARGGPRAEQFF. CDR3 sequence (DNA): TGCAGTGCTCGCGGAGGCCCGCGTGCTGAGCAGTTCTTC.

The sample holds many counts of this clonotype. V gene TRBV14 combines with J gene TRBJ1-1; the D is unclear. Germline CDR1 is SGHDN and CDR2 is FVKESK. The CDR3 runs 15 residues. Trimming took 0 bases from V and 1 from J, leaving 9 bases between them. CDR3 region: CASSQEMNPNTEAFF. The CDR3 DNA sequence: TGTGCCAGCAGCCAAGAAATGAACCCGAACACTGAAGCTTTCTTT. Variable domain in full (rest from reference TRBV14 and TRBJ1-1): EAGVTQFPSHSVIEKGQTVTLRCDPISGHDNLYWYRRVMGKEIKFLLHFVKESKQDESGMPNNRFLAERTGGTYSTLKVQPAELEDSGVYFCASSQEMNPNTEAFFGQGTRLTVV.

Notes on this clonotype: A clone one base away is much larger, so this may be a read error. CDR3 protein: CASSSYGSLQPQHF. The CDR3 DNA reads TGTGCCAGCAGTTCCTATGGCAGCCTTCAGCCCCAGCATTTT. This chain joins TRBV12-3 or TRBV12-4 and TRBJ1-5; D gene ambiguous. The CDR3 length is 14 residues. V was shortened by 4 bases and J by 6 bases, with 13 bases between the two germline ends.

As for this clonotype: This may be a read error, as it is one base from a much larger clone. V and J are TRBV29-1 and TRBJ2-7; 8 bases are shared with TRBD2. Unmatched junction bases numbered 8, after V lost 7 bases and J lost 6 bases. Germline assignment: CDR1 SQVTM and CDR2 ANQGSEA. The CDR3 contains 12 residues. CDR3 sequence (DNA): TGCAGCGGCGGGAGGACTGGGTGCGAGCAGTACTTC. This sequence encodes CSGGRTGCEQYF.

V gene TRBV11-2 combines with J gene TRBJ2-7; D gene unclear. The V gene lost 0 bases and the J gene lost 2 bases, with 8 bases spanning the gap. The CDR3 runs to 14 residues. Germline lookup yields CDR1 SGHAT and CDR2 FQNNGV. Here the CDR3 reads CASSLEVVTYEQYF. DNA for the CDR3: TGTGCCAGCAGCTTAGAGGTTGTCACCTACGAGCAGTACTTC.

This clonotype was seen repeatedly, ten times or more. The chain has TRBV29-1 and TRBJ1-1; D ambiguous. Trimming removed 6 bases at V and 1 base at J, with 6 bases between. Germline values: CDR1 SQVTM, CDR2 ANQGSEA. CDR3 length: 11 amino acids. The CDR3 DNA reads TGCAGCGTCCGACAGAACACTGAAGCTTTCTTT. Translated, it gives CSVRQNTEAFF.

This clonotype has ten or more counts. The chain links TRBV7-9 to TRBJ2-3, with TRBD1 identical over 9 bases. The V gene's germline CDR1 is SEHNR and CDR2 FQNEAQ (reference sequence). V lost 4 bases, J lost 0 bases, and 14 bases stayed unmatched. The CDR3 totals 19 residues. CDR3 protein: CASSSSGQGIIPSTDTQYF. The CDR3 DNA reads as TGTGCCAGCAGCTCCTCGGGACAGGGTATAATCCCCAGCACAGATACGCAGTATTTT.

This clonotype was detected only a few times. This sequence joins TRBV19 and TRBJ1-1; D uncertain. Germline CDR1 reads LNHDA; CDR2 reads SQIVND (reference sequence). The CDR3 has 13 amino acids. Trimming shortened V by 3 bases and J by 2 bases, and 7 bases separated the two germline ends. DNA for the CDR3: TGTGCCAGTAGTATGACACCAAACACTGAAGCTTTCTTT. Encoded protein: CASSMTPNTEAFF.

This clonotype has at least ten counts. The V call is TRBV7-9, the J call TRBJ2-2; no clear D. Germline values: CDR1 SEHNR, CDR2 FQNEAQ (reference sequence). V gave up 3 bases and J gave up 6 bases, with 8 bases separating them. The CDR3 spans 13 residues. CDR3 residues: CASSFLHPGELFF. CDR3 nucleotides: TGTGCCAGCAGCTTTTTACACCCCGGGGAGCTGTTTTTT.

On this clonotype: A much larger clone is a single base away; this may be a read error. This sequence joins TRBV20-1 and TRBJ2-3; D remains ambiguous. This CDR3 region has 11 residues. Germline-derived CDR1 and CDR2 are DFQATT and SNEGSKA (reference sequence). CDR3 coding DNA: TGCAGTGCTAGTCCTGGAGATACGCAGTGTTTT. Its translation is CSASPGDTQCF.

This rearrangement joins TRBV27 to TRBJ1-5; TRBD1 aligns across 7 bases. Per germline, CDR1 MNHEY and CDR2 SMNVEV (reference sequence). Trimming at V came to 2 bases and at J to 11 bases, leaving 6 bases not matched to a gene. CDR3 size: 13 residues. This CDR3 is CASSLAGGWAQHF. CDR3 in DNA: TGTGCCAGCAGTTTAGCAGGGGGGTGGGCCCAGCATTTT.

This clonotype was observed at least ten times. The chain recombines TRBV27 with TRBJ1-1; D is unclear. The CDR3 spans 14 residues. V was pared by 1 base and J by 6 bases, with 12 bases between. Germline lookup yields CDR1 MNHEY and CDR2 SMNVEV (reference sequence). This chain's CDR3 is CASSLYPNTAEAFF. The CDR3 nucleotides read TGTGCCAGCAGTTTATACCCCAATACGGCTGAAGCTTTCTTT.

This clonotype was recorded many times. CDR3 DNA: TGTGCCATTCGACTAGCGGGAGTGGCTGAGCAGTTCTTC. Translated: CAIRLAGVAEQFF. The chain uses TRBV15 and TRBJ2-1, with TRBD2 matching over 12 bases. The CDR3 totals 13 residues. The germline CDR1 and CDR2 sequences are LNHNV and YYDKDF (reference sequence). The trim removed 10 bases at V and 9 bases at J, leaving 7 bases unmatched.

This clonotype appeared a few times. The chain recombines TRBV11-2 with TRBJ2-5; possibly TRBD2 for D (6 bases). V was trimmed by 4 bases and J by 2 bases, leaving 14 bases between them. The germline gives CDR1 SGHAT, CDR2 FQNNGV. The CDR3 consists of 15 residues. CDR3 protein: CASSSGTRTQETQYF. DNA of the CDR3: TGTGCCAGCAGCTCAGGGACTCGCACACAAGAGACCCAGTACTTC.

A few counts support this clonotype. V and J are TRBV7-9 and TRBJ2-1; D might be TRBD2 (6 bases). The germline V and J ends were trimmed by 7 bases and 2 bases, with 12 bases remaining between them. The CDR3 contains 14 residues. Germline CDR1 and CDR2: SEHNR and FQNEAQ (reference sequence). The CDR3: CASTGLPTYNEQFF. CDR3 bases: TGTGCCAGCACGGGACTTCCGACCTACAATGAGCAGTTCTTC.

About this clonotype itself: A much larger clone is a single base away; this may be a read error. The chain employs TRBV6-2 or TRBV6-3 and TRBJ1-2; D is unresolved. Germline V CDR1 and CDR2: MNHEY, SVGEGT. CDR3 length: 13 amino acids. The CDR3 coding sequence is TGTGCCAGCACCACGGCAGCCTACTATGGCTGCACCTTC. It codes for CASTTAAYYGCTF.